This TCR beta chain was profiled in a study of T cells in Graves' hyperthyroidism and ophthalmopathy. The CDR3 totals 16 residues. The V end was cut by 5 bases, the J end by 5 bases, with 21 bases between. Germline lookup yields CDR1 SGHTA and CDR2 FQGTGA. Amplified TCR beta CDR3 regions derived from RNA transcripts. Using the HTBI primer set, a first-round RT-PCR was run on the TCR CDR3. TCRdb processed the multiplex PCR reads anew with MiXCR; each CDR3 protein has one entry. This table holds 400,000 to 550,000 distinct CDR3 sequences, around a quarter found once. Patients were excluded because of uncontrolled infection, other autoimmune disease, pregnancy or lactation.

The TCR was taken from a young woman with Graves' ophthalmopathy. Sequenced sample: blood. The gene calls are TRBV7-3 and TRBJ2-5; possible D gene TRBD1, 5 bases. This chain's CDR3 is CASSLATQGAGETQYF. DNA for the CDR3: TGTGCCAGCAGCCTTGCTACGCAGGGTGCTGGGGAGACCCAGTACTTC.